Below, 23 T cell receptor beta chains from the same sample are listed, as sequenced in a study of T cell repertoires in cytomegalovirus infection. TCRdb re-called the reads with MiXCR, one entry per CDR3 protein. The sample contains over 150,000 distinct CDR3 sequences, roughly 17% of which appear only once. Sequencing input: CD8+ T cells from PBMCs. These receptors came from a human donor in good health (CMV status not recorded). Some clones in this sample may be carry-over from other donors' samples.

The rearrangement joins TRBV6-2 or TRBV6-3 to TRBJ1-5; 8 bases fit TRBD1. Trimming at V came to 5 bases and at J to 3 bases, leaving 9 bases not matched to a gene. The germline CDR1 and CDR2 sequences are MNHEY and SVGEGT. This CDR3 contains 16 residues. The CDR3 spells CASSDYGTGNNQPQHF. For the CDR3, the DNA is TGTGCCAGCAGTGACTACGGGACAGGTAACAATCAGCCCCAGCATTTT.

The J gene is TRBJ1-1, the V gene TRBV7-9; unclear D gene. CDR1 and CDR2 from the germline V gene are SEHNR and FQNEAQ (reference sequence). The CDR3 contains 14 residues. V gave up 5 bases and J gave up 4 bases, with 14 bases separating them. The CDR3 reads CASSPLTAGTEAFF. DNA of the CDR3: TGTGCCAGCAGCCCTCTCACCGCGGGCACTGAAGCTTTCTTT.

V and J are TRBV10-3 and TRBJ2-1, with D unclear. Trimming took off 6 bases at V and 7 bases at J, with 16 bases between the two ends. The germline gives CDR1 ENHRY, CDR2 SYGVKD. The CDR3 has 14 amino acids. CDR3 sequence reads: CAIRDGTYENEQFF. CDR3 nucleotides: TGTGCCATCAGGGACGGTACCTACGAAAATGAGCAGTTCTTC.

This clonotype was seen more than once but under ten times. The rearrangement joins TRBV6-6 to TRBJ1-2; D uncertain. Trimming shortened V by 6 bases and J by 1 base, and 15 bases separated the two germline ends. This CDR3 has 15 amino acids. Per germline, CDR1 MNHNY and CDR2 SVGAGI (reference sequence). CDR3 sequence: CASRPAGSLNYGYTF. CDR3 nucleotides: TGTGCCAGCAGACCTGCGGGATCTCTTAACTATGGCTACACCTTC.

This clonotype was counted at least ten times. The chain recombines TRBV7-2 with TRBJ2-2; TRBD1 matches at 7 bases. Germline CDR1 is SGHTA and CDR2 is FQGNSA. The CDR3 runs 17 residues. Losses at the gene ends were 4 bases for V and 0 bases for J; bases not matched to a gene: 8. Here the CDR3 DNA reads TGTGCCAGCAGCTCGAATAAGGACAGGTCGAACACCGGGGAGCTGTTTTTT. It yields the protein CASSSNKDRSNTGELFF.

There are a few counts of this clonotype. This chain joins TRBV9 and TRBJ2-3; TRBD2 matches 7 bases. The CDR3 covers 15 residues. V lost 4 bases, J lost 3 bases, and 8 bases stayed unmatched. CDR1 is SGDLS, CDR2 YYNGEE, per germline. CDR3: CASSPRAGVTDTQYF. DNA of the CDR3: TGTGCCAGCAGCCCCCGCGCGGGGGTAACAGATACGCAGTATTTT.

The chain is built from TRBV25-1 and TRBJ2-7; 7 bases line up with TRBD1. The CDR3 consists of 15 residues. V lost 4 bases and J lost 3; bases outside the gene matches: 9. Germline V gives CDR1 MGHDK, CDR2 SYGVNS. CDR3 protein: CASSGQGVTFYEQYF. In nucleotides, the CDR3 is TGTGCCAGCAGTGGACAGGGTGTTACCTTCTACGAGCAGTACTTC.

The chain carries TRBV7-3 and TRBJ1-6; D call uncertain. The V gene lost 1 base and the J gene lost 7 bases, with 5 bases spanning the gap. The germline gives CDR1 SGHTA, CDR2 FQGTGA. The CDR3 loop spans 13 amino acids. The CDR3 DNA sequence: TGTGCCAGCAGCTTAAAGCAGAATTCACCCCTCCACTTT. Encoded protein: CASSLKQNSPLHF. Full variable domain (rest looked up from reference TRBV7-3 and TRBJ1-6): GAGVSQTPSNKVTEKGKYVELRCDPISGHTALYWYRQSLGQGPEFLIYFQGTGAADDSGLPNDRFFAVRPEGSVSTLKIQRTERGDSAVYLCASSLKQNSPLHFGNGTRLTVT.

The rearrangement joins TRBV7-9 to TRBJ1-2; 9 bases align to TRBD1. The V gene's germline CDR1 is SEHNR and CDR2 FQNEAQ (reference sequence). V dropped 4 bases and J dropped 8; count of bases not matched to a gene: 14. This CDR3 is built from 16 residues. For the CDR3, the DNA is TGTGCCAGCAGCTCCTCCGGGACAGGGCTTTACGGCGGCTACACCTTC. This sequence encodes CASSSSGTGLYGGYTF.

This chain links TRBV6-2 or TRBV6-3 with TRBJ1-4; D not certain. This CDR3 spans 18 amino acids. CDR1 and CDR2 from the germline V gene are MNHEY and SVGEGT. V was pared by 6 bases and J by 0 bases, with 20 bases between. CDR3 amino acids: CASRYLPGASATNEKLFF. The CDR3 nucleotides are TGTGCCAGCAGGTACCTACCCGGCGCATCTGCAACTAATGAAAAACTGTTTTTT.

This clonotype came up a few times. The rearrangement links TRBV20-1 to TRBJ2-2, with D uncertain. Germline V lookup: CDR1 DFQATT, CDR2 SNEGSKA (reference sequence). V lost 5 bases, J lost 6 bases, and 10 bases lay in between. The CDR3 runs 12 residues. Here the CDR3 DNA reads TGCAGTGCTGGATCAGACGCCGGGGAGCTGTTTTTT. As protein: CSAGSDAGELFF.

This clonotype was observed a handful of times. The rearrangement joins TRBV28 to TRBJ1-5, with a possible D match to TRBD1 (6 bases). Between the trimmed V and J ends, which lost 3 bases and 0 bases, there was a span of 12 bases. There are 16 residues in the CDR3. CDR1 and CDR2 (germline): MDHEN, SYDVKM. The CDR3 sequence: CASSLGTSYSNQPQHF. The CDR3 DNA sequence: TGTGCCAGCAGTTTGGGGACAAGTTATAGCAATCAGCCCCAGCATTTT.

The chain uses TRBV7-8 and TRBJ2-5; D perhaps matches TRBD2 (6 bases). Looked up from germline, CDR1 is SGHVS and CDR2 is FQNEAQ. Trimming cost V 5 bases and J 5 bases, with 18 bases left between them. The CDR3 consists of 15 residues. CDR3 sequence: CASSPATGVRETQYF. CDR3 bases: TGTGCCAGCAGCCCCGCGACGGGGGTTAGGGAGACCCAGTACTTC.

The chain employs TRBV29-1 and TRBJ1-4; 7 positions agree with TRBD1. Germline lookup yields CDR1 SQVTM and CDR2 ANQGSEA. V shed 7 bases and J 0 bases; nucleotides not matched to a gene: 11. The CDR3 consists of 16 residues. The CDR3 loop is CSATLTGEATNEKLFF. The CDR3 region has the DNA TGCAGCGCTACCTTAACAGGGGAGGCAACTAATGAAAAACTGTTTTTT.

This clonotype was recorded at least ten times. One end of the junction is discordant with germline, which a read error may explain. This chain links TRBV7-7 with TRBJ2-1, with D unclear. Germline lookup yields CDR1 SSHAT and CDR2 FNYEAQ (reference sequence). The CDR3 loop spans 13 amino acids. The CDR3 nucleotides read TGTGCTAGCAGCCTGGGAAGGCAGTATGAGCAGTTCTTC. Protein: CASSLGRQYEQFF.

This clonotype was seen a handful of times. This chain uses TRBV2 with TRBJ1-2; unclear D gene. Trimming shortened V by 6 bases and J by 1 base, and 9 bases separated the two germline ends. CDR1 SNHLY and CDR2 FYNNEI come from the germline V gene. This CDR3 has 13 residues. The CDR3 reads CASSGRLNYGYTF. The CDR3 coding sequence is TGTGCCAGCAGCGGACGACTTAACTATGGCTACACCTTC.

The gene calls are TRBV14 and TRBJ1-1; 10 nucleotides line up with TRBD1. Germline CDR1 is SGHDN and CDR2 is FVKESK. The CDR3 is made up of 13 amino acids. Trimming cost V 6 bases and J 5 bases; bases outside gene matches: 3. CDR3 protein: CASRGQGQTEAFF. The CDR3 DNA reads TGTGCCAGCAGGGGACAGGGGCAAACTGAAGCTTTCTTT.

This clonotype has only a few counts. V is TRBV4-3 and J is TRBJ1-5; D gene unclear. CDR1 is LGHNA, CDR2 YSLEER, per germline. Trimming stripped 1 base from V and 5 bases from J, with 12 bases between. This CDR3 has 15 residues. DNA of the CDR3: TGCGCCAGCAGCCAAGTCGTACAGAGAGATCAGCCCCAGCATTTT. Residues: CASSQVVQRDQPQHF.

The chain has TRBV4-1 and TRBJ1-1; D unclear. The V gene lost 3 bases and the J gene lost 1 base, with 9 bases spanning the gap. CDR1 MGHRA and CDR2 YSYEKL come from the germline V gene. The CDR3 sequence is 14 residues long. The CDR3 loop reads CASSQLRGNTEAFF. The CDR3 nucleotides are TGCGCCAGCAGCCAGCTCCGGGGGAACACTGAAGCTTTCTTT.

This clonotype was seen more than once but under ten times. The chain has TRBV20-1 and TRBJ1-1; D might be TRBD1 (5 bases). Germline values: CDR1 DFQATT, CDR2 SNEGSKA (reference sequence). The CDR3 runs 11 residues. The V end was cut by 5 bases, the J end by 7 bases, with 11 bases between. CDR3 nucleotide sequence: TGCAGTGCTGGCAGGGAAGGTGAAGCTTTCTTT. It yields the protein CSAGREGEAFF.

V gene TRBV10-3 combines with J gene TRBJ1-5; D remains unclear. This CDR3 is built from 12 residues. Germline V gene data show CDR1 as ENHRY and CDR2 as SYGVKD. Trimming stripped 0 bases from V and 4 bases from J, with 1 base between. The CDR3 is CAISESNQPQHF. CDR3 in DNA: TGTGCCATCAGTGAGTCGAATCAGCCCCAGCATTTT.

The V and J genes are TRBV10-1 and TRBJ2-1, with a tentative D call TRBD1 (5 bases). Germline V gene sequence: CDR1 WNHNN, CDR2 SYGVQD (reference sequence). The CDR3 is 15 amino acids. V gave up 4 bases and J gave up 0 bases, with 10 bases separating them. The CDR3 coding sequence is TGCGCCAGCAGTGTAAGGGGAAGCTCCTACAATGAGCAGTTCTTC. This gives the protein CASSVRGSSYNEQFF.

The chain has TRBV6-5 and TRBJ1-1; D not certain. The length of the CDR3 is 14 residues. Germline CDR1 and CDR2: MNHEY and SVGAGI. V was cut by 2 bases and J by 4 bases, with 11 bases left in between. This CDR3 reads CASSYRHQSTEAFF. DNA for the CDR3: TGTGCCAGCAGTTACAGACATCAGAGCACTGAAGCTTTCTTT.